There are a few counts of the clone carrying this T cell receptor beta chain. The entry originates in a study of blood T cell repertoires in COVID-19. Study as a whole: Whether acute or convalescent, the COVID-19 samples came from the United States, Italy and Spain.

Original analysis: It was from reference gene primer amplification that nucleated cell counts were estimated. Some clones are missing from TCRdb's copy, which holds only in-frame ones; the method was immunoSEQ multiplex PCR. That table supplies the V and J calls and clone size; D and trimming were determined from the DNA. The sample has some 380,000 clones, nearly 90% seen once. Participants had their cohort set by participant-reported clinical history. Germline CDR1 and CDR2: SGHAT and FQNNGV. The CDR3 is made up of 16 amino acids. V was clipped by 3 bases and J by 2 bases, with 16 bases between them.

The gene calls are TRBV11-2 and TRBJ1-2; no definite D call. Sequenced: PBMCs or T cells enriched from blood (not recorded which). The TCR was taken from a middle-aged woman with acute COVID-19. Written as DNA, the CDR3 is TGTGCCAGCAGCTTGGTCCAGGCCGCTGCCAACTATGGCTACACCTTC. Its translation: CASSLVQAAANYGYTF.